This TCR beta chain appears in the sequencing data of a study of T-cell reconstitution after alpha-beta-depleted transplantation in children. A few counts support this clonotype. Unique molecular identifiers featured in how the TCRbeta library was prepared. TCRdb reprocessed the PCR reads with MiXCR, giving one entry per CDR3 protein. The sample holds 500,000 or so distinct CDR3 sequences, over 25% seen once. Germline V gene sequence: CDR1 DFQATT, CDR2 SNEGSKA (reference sequence). The CDR3 is 14 amino acids. V was shortened by 3 bases and J by 6 bases, with 15 bases between the two germline ends. The source is a human donor who donated a stem cell graft to a child with aplastic anemia. This chain connects TRBV20-1 to TRBJ2-1, with unresolved D. The sequenced sample was PBMCs from the stem cell graft donor, obtained from the stem cell graft. The CDR3 region has the DNA TGCAGTGCTAGTTCGGACGACCGACCCAATGAGCAGTTCTTC. This gives the protein CSASSDDRPNEQFF.